This T cell receptor beta chain was documented in a study of cytomegalovirus exposure and HLA in healthy donors. Study-wide points: An Asian-associated ancestry cluster reportedly showed fewer N-insertions than the approximately 620-donor mean in a later analysis.

CDR3 length equals 18 residues. Germline V gene sequence: CDR1 ENHRY, CDR2 SYGVKD. V lost 0 bases, J lost 4 bases, and 12 bases stayed unmatched. With regard to this clone: The antigen remains undetermined.

The PCR used 60 Vbeta and 13 Jbeta primers. Sequencing was performed with immunoSEQ multiplex PCR; in TCRdb, only in-frame clones are kept and a portion is missing. The sample consists of under 150,000 clones, about 78% of them appearing once. The TCR was taken from a human donor in good health. The sequencing sample was made of PBMCs. J is TRBJ1-2 and V is TRBV10-3; 9 bases are a match to TRBD1. The DNA of the CDR3 is TGTGCCATCAGTGAGTCCCCCGGGACAGGGAGGACAGTCTATGGCTACACCTTC. Amino acid sequence: CAISESPGTGRTVYGYTF.